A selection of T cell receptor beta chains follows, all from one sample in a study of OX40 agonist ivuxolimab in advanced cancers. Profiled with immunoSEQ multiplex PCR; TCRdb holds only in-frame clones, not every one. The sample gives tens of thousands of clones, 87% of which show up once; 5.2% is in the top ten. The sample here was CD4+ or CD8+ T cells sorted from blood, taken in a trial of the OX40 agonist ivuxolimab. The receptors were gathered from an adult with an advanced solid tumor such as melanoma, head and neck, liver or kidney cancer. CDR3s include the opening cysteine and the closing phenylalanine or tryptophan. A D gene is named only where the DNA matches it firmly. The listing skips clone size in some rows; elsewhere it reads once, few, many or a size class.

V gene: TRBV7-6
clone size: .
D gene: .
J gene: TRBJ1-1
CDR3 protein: CASSLGNVGNTEAFF
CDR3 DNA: TGTGCCAGCAGCCTCGGCAATGTGGGGAACACTGAAGCTTTCTTT

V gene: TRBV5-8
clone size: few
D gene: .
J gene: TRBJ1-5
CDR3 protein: CASSTTGGPQHF
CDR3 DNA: TGTGCCAGCAGCACCACTGGAGGGCCCCAGCATTTT

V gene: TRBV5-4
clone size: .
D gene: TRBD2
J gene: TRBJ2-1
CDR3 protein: CASSLFGLAGGEQFF
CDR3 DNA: TGTGCCAGCAGCTTGTTCGGACTAGCGGGGGGAGAGCAGTTCTTC

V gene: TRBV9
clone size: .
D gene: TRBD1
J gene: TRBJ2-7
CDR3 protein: CASSFGTEWNEQYF
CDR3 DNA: TGTGCCAGCAGCTTTGGGACAGAATGGAACGAGCAGTACTTC

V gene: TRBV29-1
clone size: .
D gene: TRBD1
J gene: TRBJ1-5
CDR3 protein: CSVAQGEGQPQHF
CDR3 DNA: TGCAGCGTCGCCCAGGGGGAGGGTCAGCCCCAGCATTTT

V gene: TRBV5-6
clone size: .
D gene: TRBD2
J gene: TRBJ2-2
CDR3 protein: CASSSGGAGALTGELFF
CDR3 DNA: TGTGCCAGCAGTAGTGGGGGAGCGGGGGCGCTTACCGGGGAGCTGTTTTTT

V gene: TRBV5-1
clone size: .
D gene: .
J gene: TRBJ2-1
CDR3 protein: CASRTGYNEQFF
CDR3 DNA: TGCGCCAGCAGGACGGGCTACAATGAGCAGTTCTTC

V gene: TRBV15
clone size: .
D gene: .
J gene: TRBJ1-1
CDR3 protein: CATSRTGHTEAFF
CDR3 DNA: TGTGCCACCAGCCGTACAGGGCACACTGAAGCTTTCTTT

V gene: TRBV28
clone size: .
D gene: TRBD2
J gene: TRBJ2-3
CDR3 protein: CATLAGPSTQYF
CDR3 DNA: TGTGCCACTCTAGCGGGCCCCAGTACGCAGTATTTT

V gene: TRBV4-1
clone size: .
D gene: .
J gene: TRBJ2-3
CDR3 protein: CASSQGGGAGQNTDTQYF
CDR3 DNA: TGCGCCAGCAGCCAAGGAGGGGGGGCGGGACAGAACACAGATACGCAGTATTTT

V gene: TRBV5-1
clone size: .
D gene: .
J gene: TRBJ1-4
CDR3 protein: CASSRLGSDKTNEKLFF
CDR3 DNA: TGCGCCAGCAGCCGACTCGGTTCGGACAAGACTAATGAAAAACTGTTTTTT

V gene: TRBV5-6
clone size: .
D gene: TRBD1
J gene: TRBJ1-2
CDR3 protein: CASSLRQGAGGYTF
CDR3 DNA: TGTGCCAGCAGCTTGAGACAGGGGGCTGGCGGCTACACCTTC

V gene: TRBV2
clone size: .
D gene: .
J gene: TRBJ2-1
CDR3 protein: CASRVGDSRGEQFF
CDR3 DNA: TGTGCCAGCAGGGTGGGAGACAGCCGTGGGGAGCAGTTCTTC

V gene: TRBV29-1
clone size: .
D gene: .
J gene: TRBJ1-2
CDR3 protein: CSVEDRNSYGYTF
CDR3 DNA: TGCAGCGTTGAAGATAGGAACAGCTATGGCTACACCTTC